The rows below give T cell receptor beta chains drawn from one sample of a study of OX40 agonist ivuxolimab in advanced cancers. Clones were sequenced by immunoSEQ multiplex PCR, and TCRdb holds only the in-frame ones, with some missing. The sample has about 47,000 clones; about four fifths are singletons. The starting material was CD4+ or CD8+ T cells sorted from blood, obtained in a trial of the OX40 agonist ivuxolimab. The receptor source for this set is an adult with an advanced solid tumor such as melanoma, head and neck, liver or kidney cancer. The CDR3 runs from the conserved cysteine through the conserved F or W. The D gene is left open where the match is weak. Where a row states a size, it is once, few, many or the class of an expanded clone; other rows omit it.

j_call: TRBJ1-1; cdr3_length: 13; d_call: .; clone_size: .; v_call: TRBV6-6; cdr3_aa: CASVQLLNTEAFF
j_call: TRBJ2-1; cdr3_length: 13; d_call: .; clone_size: once; v_call: TRBV15; cdr3_aa: CATSSQRGNEQFF
j_call: TRBJ1-1; cdr3_length: 13; d_call: .; clone_size: .; v_call: TRBV7-2; cdr3_aa: CASRFFRDTEAFF
j_call: TRBJ1-5; cdr3_length: 15; d_call: .; clone_size: .; v_call: TRBV19; cdr3_aa: CASSIAGIGNQPQHF
j_call: TRBJ1-1; cdr3_length: 13; d_call: .; clone_size: .; v_call: TRBV6-5; cdr3_aa: CASSYGQLGEAFF
j_call: TRBJ2-1; cdr3_length: 16; d_call: .; clone_size: few; v_call: TRBV27; cdr3_aa: CASSSSREGVYNEQFF
j_call: TRBJ1-1; cdr3_length: 14; d_call: .; clone_size: .; v_call: TRBV19; cdr3_aa: CASSLGWGDTEAFF
j_call: TRBJ2-1; cdr3_length: 19; d_call: TRBD2; clone_size: .; v_call: TRBV28; cdr3_aa: CASSLLGGRDATSYNEQFF
j_call: TRBJ1-2; cdr3_length: 14; d_call: .; clone_size: .; v_call: TRBV6-4; cdr3_aa: CASSYLGRGYGYTF
j_call: .; cdr3_length: 13; d_call: TRBD1; clone_size: .; v_call: TRBV15; cdr3_aa: CATSTGQGFEQYF
j_call: TRBJ2-2; cdr3_length: 16; d_call: .; clone_size: few; v_call: TRBV7-9; cdr3_aa: CASSYIGLSNTGELFF
j_call: TRBJ2-1; cdr3_length: 14; d_call: TRBD2; clone_size: few; v_call: TRBV27; cdr3_aa: CASSARGGGNEQFF
j_call: TRBJ2-7; cdr3_length: 16; d_call: .; clone_size: .; v_call: TRBV9; cdr3_aa: CASSVAPRDSAGQQYF
j_call: TRBJ2-1; cdr3_length: 16; d_call: TRBD2; clone_size: .; v_call: TRBV7-2; cdr3_aa: CASSLAGLAGVNEQFF
j_call: TRBJ2-7; cdr3_length: 14; d_call: TRBD1; clone_size: .; v_call: TRBV5-6; cdr3_aa: CASSRGQASYEQYF
j_call: TRBJ2-1; cdr3_length: 16; d_call: TRBD2; clone_size: .; v_call: TRBV7-9; cdr3_aa: CASSDSGTSGRNEQFF
j_call: TRBJ1-4; cdr3_length: 18; d_call: .; clone_size: few; v_call: TRBV27; cdr3_aa: CASSPSGAGRATNEKLFF
j_call: TRBJ1-5; cdr3_length: 15; d_call: TRBD1; clone_size: .; v_call: TRBV19; cdr3_aa: CASSMLTGTDQPQHF
j_call: TRBJ2-2; cdr3_length: 15; d_call: .; clone_size: .; v_call: TRBV7-9; cdr3_aa: CASSLWEPNTGELFF
j_call: TRBJ2-7; cdr3_length: 13; d_call: .; clone_size: .; v_call: TRBV10-1; cdr3_aa: CASSPTGNYEQYF
j_call: TRBJ1-1; cdr3_length: 13; d_call: .; clone_size: few; v_call: TRBV11-2; cdr3_aa: CASSPTTETEAFF
j_call: TRBJ2-2; cdr3_length: 16; d_call: TRBD2; clone_size: .; v_call: TRBV4-1; cdr3_aa: CASSQDKAGFTGELFF
j_call: TRBJ2-2; cdr3_length: 11; d_call: .; clone_size: .; v_call: TRBV29-1; cdr3_aa: CSALDTGELFF
j_call: TRBJ2-5; cdr3_length: 14; d_call: .; clone_size: .; v_call: TRBV7-8; cdr3_aa: CASSLDSLQETQYF
j_call: TRBJ2-3; cdr3_length: 10; d_call: .; clone_size: .; v_call: TRBV2; cdr3_aa: CASSGGTQYF
j_call: TRBJ2-7; cdr3_length: 14; d_call: TRBD1; clone_size: .; v_call: TRBV25-1; cdr3_aa: CASSRGGRDGEQYF
j_call: TRBJ1-1; cdr3_length: 13; d_call: .; clone_size: .; v_call: TRBV19; cdr3_aa: CASRAGNQTEAFF
j_call: TRBJ2-7; cdr3_length: 13; d_call: .; clone_size: .; v_call: TRBV27; cdr3_aa: CASSFSRQDEQYF
j_call: TRBJ2-7; cdr3_length: 15; d_call: TRBD1; clone_size: .; v_call: TRBV5-6; cdr3_aa: CASGLRRTDRDGQYF
j_call: TRBJ2-1; cdr3_length: 14; d_call: TRBD1; clone_size: .; v_call: TRBV7-9; cdr3_aa: CASTEGQGYNEQFF
j_call: TRBJ1-2; cdr3_length: 14; d_call: .; clone_size: .; v_call: TRBV6-5; cdr3_aa: CASSYYGGEDGYTF
j_call: TRBJ1-4; cdr3_length: 15; d_call: .; clone_size: .; v_call: TRBV6-5; cdr3_aa: CASSYSGSTNEKLFF
j_call: TRBJ2-2; cdr3_length: 12; d_call: .; clone_size: .; v_call: TRBV29-1; cdr3_aa: CSVEGQIGELFF
j_call: TRBJ1-1; cdr3_length: 13; d_call: .; clone_size: .; v_call: TRBV27; cdr3_aa: CASSIVLNTEAFF
j_call: TRBJ1-1; cdr3_length: 13; d_call: TRBD1; clone_size: .; v_call: TRBV6-6; cdr3_aa: CASLGQGNTEAFF
j_call: TRBJ1-1; cdr3_length: 14; d_call: .; clone_size: .; v_call: TRBV19; cdr3_aa: CASSIGRGNPEAFF
j_call: TRBJ2-3; cdr3_length: 14; d_call: .; clone_size: .; v_call: TRBV6-5; cdr3_aa: CASSFAGLTDTQYF
j_call: TRBJ2-1; cdr3_length: 15; d_call: .; clone_size: .; v_call: TRBV19; cdr3_aa: CASSMLLEGPSEQFF
j_call: TRBJ1-3; cdr3_length: 17; d_call: .; clone_size: .; v_call: TRBV13; cdr3_aa: CASSLGGGLSSGNTIYF
j_call: TRBJ2-7; cdr3_length: 17; d_call: TRBD2; clone_size: .; v_call: TRBV4-1; cdr3_aa: CASSPPSGGLLTYEQYF
j_call: TRBJ2-1; cdr3_length: 17; d_call: .; clone_size: .; v_call: TRBV7-8; cdr3_aa: CASSLDEGGGGYYEQFF